This entry describes one T cell receptor (beta chain). One end of the junction does not line up with germline, which may come from a read error. This sample's RNA came from whole unsorted tissue. Donors were chemotherapy-naive, newly diagnosed lung cancer surgical patients in China, August–late 2014. TCRbeta libraries were built with three rounds of nested PCR, modified from ARM-PCR. MiXCR, run by TCRdb on the multiplex PCR reads, gives a single entry per CDR3 protein. The sample has around 86,000 distinct CDR3 sequences, about two thirds seen once. The data were taken from a study of tumor and adjacent non-tumor tissue in lung cancer. Study in general: On average, productive TCRbeta reads reached 4 million to 4.5 million per sample.

CDR1 SGHDN and CDR2 FVKESK come from the germline V gene. This CDR3 contains 14 residues. The V gene is TRBV14, the J gene TRBJ2-2; D unclear. The TCR was taken from a woman between 40 and 55 years old with non-small cell lung cancer. Input material: lung tumor tissue. The CDR3 coding sequence is TGTACCAGCAGCTCCGCGGTCGAACCCGGGGAGCTGTTTTTT. Its protein is CTSSSAVEPGELFF.